This TCR beta chain was sequenced in a study of blood T cell repertoires in COVID-19. V lost 6 bases to trimming and J lost 4 bases; unmatched junction nucleotides: 6. The CDR3 totals 15 residues. CDR1 is KGHSH, CDR2 LQKENI, per germline. The data were produced by immunoSEQ multiplex PCR, yet TCRdb's version contains in-frame clones alone and is incomplete. The sample holds about 46,000 clones, less than 90% seen once. Sequencing was carried out using peripheral blood. The chain joins TRBV18 to TRBJ1-5; TRBD1 matches at 10 bases. This clonotype originated in a man in his 60s with active COVID-19. Here the CDR3 reads CASSPDRGHNQPQHF. The DNA for the CDR3 is TGTGCCAGCTCCCCTGACAGGGGGCATAATCAGCCCCAGCATTTT.